This T cell receptor beta chain was captured in a study of T cells in Graves' hyperthyroidism and ophthalmopathy. This clonotype was seen many times. Antigen unknown. Unmatched junction bases numbered 3, after V lost 0 bases and J lost 0 bases. Germline lookup yields CDR1 MNHNY and CDR2 SVGAGI (reference sequence). The CDR3 covers 18 residues. It was RNA transcripts that yielded the amplified TCR beta CDR3 regions. Using the HTBI primer set, a first-round RT-PCR was run on the TCR CDR3. TCRdb analysed the multiplex PCR reads with MiXCR anew, one entry per CDR3 protein. The sample holds about 210,000 distinct CDR3 sequences, roughly 15% seen once. Findings and caveats of the study: Stable hyperthyroidism was separated from ophthalmopathy by a model based on 13 V-J features. Most expanded thyroid clonotypes above 0.001 recurred in blood.

The chain combines TRBV6-6 with TRBJ2-1; 12 bases map to TRBD2. Sequencing was performed on blood. The TCR originated in a middle-aged man with Graves' hyperthyroidism. This CDR3 is CASSYSGLAGLSYNEQFF. CDR3 in DNA: TGTGCCAGCAGTTACTCCGGACTAGCGGGACTCTCCTACAATGAGCAGTTCTTC.